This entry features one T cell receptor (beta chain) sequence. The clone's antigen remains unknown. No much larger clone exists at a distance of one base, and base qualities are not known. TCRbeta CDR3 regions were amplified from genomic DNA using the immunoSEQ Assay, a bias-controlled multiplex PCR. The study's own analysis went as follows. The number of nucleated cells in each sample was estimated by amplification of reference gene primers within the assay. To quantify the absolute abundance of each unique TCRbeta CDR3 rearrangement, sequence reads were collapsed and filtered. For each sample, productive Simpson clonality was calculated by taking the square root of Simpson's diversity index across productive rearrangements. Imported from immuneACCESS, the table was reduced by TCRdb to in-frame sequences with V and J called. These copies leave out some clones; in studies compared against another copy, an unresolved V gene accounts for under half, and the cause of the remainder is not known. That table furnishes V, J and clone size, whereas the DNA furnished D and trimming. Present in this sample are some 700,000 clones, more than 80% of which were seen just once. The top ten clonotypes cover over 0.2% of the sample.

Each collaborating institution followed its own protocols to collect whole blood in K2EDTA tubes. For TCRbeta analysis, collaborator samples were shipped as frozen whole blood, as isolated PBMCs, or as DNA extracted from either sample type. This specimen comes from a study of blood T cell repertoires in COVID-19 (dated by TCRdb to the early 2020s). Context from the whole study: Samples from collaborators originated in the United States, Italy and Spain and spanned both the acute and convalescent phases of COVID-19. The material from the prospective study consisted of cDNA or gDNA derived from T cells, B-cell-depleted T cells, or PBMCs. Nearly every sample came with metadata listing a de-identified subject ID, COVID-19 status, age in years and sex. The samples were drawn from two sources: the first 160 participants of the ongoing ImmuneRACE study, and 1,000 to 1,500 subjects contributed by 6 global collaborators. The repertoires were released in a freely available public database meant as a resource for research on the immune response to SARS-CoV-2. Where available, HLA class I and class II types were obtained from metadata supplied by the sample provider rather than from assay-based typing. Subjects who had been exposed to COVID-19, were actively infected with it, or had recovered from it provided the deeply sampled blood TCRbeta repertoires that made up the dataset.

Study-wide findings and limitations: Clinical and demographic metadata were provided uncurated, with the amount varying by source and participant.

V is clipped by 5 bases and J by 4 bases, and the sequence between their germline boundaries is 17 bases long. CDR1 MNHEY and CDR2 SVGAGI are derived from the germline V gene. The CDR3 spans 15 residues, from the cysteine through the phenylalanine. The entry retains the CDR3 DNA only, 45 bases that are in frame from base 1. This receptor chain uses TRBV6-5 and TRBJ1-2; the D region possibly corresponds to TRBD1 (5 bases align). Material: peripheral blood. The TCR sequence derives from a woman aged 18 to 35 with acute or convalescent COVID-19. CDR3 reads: CASSPSGATFYGYTF. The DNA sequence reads TGTGCCAGCAGTCCTAGTGGGGCGACCTTCTATGGCTACACCTTC.